A single sample gave rise to the 27 T cell receptor beta chains below, sequenced in a study of beta chain features in type 1 diabetes. Overall study findings and caveats: People with Type 1 diabetes carried modestly yet significantly shorter TCRB CDR3s in all four CD4+ subsets.

All of the isolated RNA was reverse transcribed, so expressed TCRB transcripts were sequenced. Only in-frame clones appear in the TCRdb table, and some are missing; sequencing was by immunoSEQ multiplex PCR. The table records more than 250,000 clones, over 12% of them present only once. The antigens for these receptors are not known. The material sequenced was naive CD4+ T cells from blood. The receptor set was obtained from a man aged 18 to 30 with type 1 diabetes.

The chain combines TRBV27 with TRBJ2-5; TRBD1 matches 9 bases. The ends lost 5 bases at V and 12 bases at J; junction bases unmatched: 13. Germline V gene data show CDR1 as MNHEY and CDR2 as SMNVEV (reference sequence). The CDR3 has 14 amino acids. The CDR3 loop reads CASSPTTGTGRKYF. In DNA form, the CDR3 reads TGTGCCAGCAGTCCAACTACCGGGACAGGGAGGAAGTACTTC.

The chain employs TRBV7-9 and TRBJ2-5; 11 bases are a match to TRBD2. Germline values: CDR1 SEHNR, CDR2 FQNEAQ (reference sequence). V lost 4 bases to trimming and J lost 2 bases; unmatched junction nucleotides: 6. There are 16 residues in the CDR3. The CDR3 loop reads CASSSRTSGQQETQYF. The CDR3 DNA is TGTGCCAGCAGCTCCCGGACTAGCGGGCAACAAGAGACCCAGTACTTC.

The J gene is TRBJ2-3, the V gene TRBV5-1, with 11 bases identical to TRBD2. Trimming took 5 bases from V and 2 from J; bases not matched to a gene: 4. Germline V CDR1 and CDR2: SGHRS, YFSETQ. The CDR3 is 15 amino acids. CDR3: CASRRLAGFTDTQYF. DNA for the CDR3: TGCGCCAGCAGAAGACTAGCGGGATTCACAGATACGCAGTATTTT.

The rearrangement links TRBV7-2 to TRBJ2-3, with 13 bases that match TRBD2. The CDR3 extends over 18 amino acids. Germline V gives CDR1 SGHTA, CDR2 FQGNSA. The junction had 8 bases not matched to a gene; V was cut back by 5 bases and J by 0 bases. The CDR3 sequence: CASSKRLAGGSSTDTQYF. CDR3 DNA sequence: TGTGCCAGCAGCAAACGACTAGCGGGGGGTTCAAGCACAGATACGCAGTATTTT. Looking up the rest from reference TRBV7-2 and TRBJ2-3 gives the full variable domain: GAGVSQSPSNKVTEKGKDVELRCDPISGHTALYWYRQSLGQGLEFLIYFQGNSAPDKSGLPSDRFSAERTGGSVSTLTIQRTQQEDSAVYLCASSKRLAGGSSTDTQYFGPGTRLTVL.

The chain recombines TRBV5-6 with TRBJ2-7, with D maybe TRBD2 (5 bases). This CDR3 comprises 16 residues. Germline CDR1 reads SGHDT; CDR2 reads YYEEEE. V was pared by 5 bases and J by 7 bases, with 25 bases between. The CDR3 spells CASRRYEGTGTGEQYF. The CDR3, as DNA: TGTGCCAGCAGGCGCTACGAGGGAACGGGAACCGGAGAGCAGTACTTC. The whole variable domain, filled in from reference TRBV5-6 and TRBJ2-7, reads DAGVTQSPTHLIKTRGQQVTLRCSPKSGHDTVSWYQQALGQGPQFIFQYYEEEERQRGNFPDRFSGHQFPNYSSELNVNALLLGDSALYLCASRRYEGTGTGEQYFGPGTRLTVT.

The genes are TRBV7-6 and TRBJ1-1; D gene ambiguous. V was cut by 0 bases and J by 0 bases, with 5 bases left in between. Germline CDR1 and CDR2: SGHVS and FNYEAQ. This CDR3 spans 14 amino acids. The CDR3 protein is CASSLAAMNTEAFF. In DNA form, the CDR3 reads TGTGCCAGCAGCTTAGCCGCGATGAACACTGAAGCTTTCTTT. The whole variable domain, remainder taken from reference TRBV7-6 and TRBJ1-1, is GAGVSQSPRYKVTKRGQDVALRCDPISGHVSLYWYRQALGQGPEFLTYFNYEAQQDKSGLPNDRFSAERPEGSISTLTIQRTEQRDSAMYRCASSLAAMNTEAFFGQGTRLTVV.

The chain couples TRBV28 to TRBJ2-5; 11 bases are a match to TRBD1. Trimming took 8 bases from V and 4 from J; bases not matched to a gene: 18. Germline V lookup: CDR1 MDHEN, CDR2 SYDVKM. This CDR3 has 18 residues. The CDR3 loop reads CASARDRGTISVGETQYF. The CDR3 DNA follows: TGTGCCAGCGCGAGGGACAGGGGGACAATATCCGTGGGAGAGACCCAGTACTTC.

The CDR3 DNA sequence: TGTGCCAGCAGTGGCCCCCCATTCGGCTACACCTTC. As protein: CASSGPPFGYTF. The chain joins TRBV28 to TRBJ1-2; D is unresolved. Trimming removed 5 bases at V and 8 bases at J, with 12 bases between. This CDR3 contains 12 residues. CDR1 is MDHEN, CDR2 SYDVKM, per germline.

This clone occurred a few times. The chain is built from TRBV28 and TRBJ2-4; TRBD2 agrees at 8 bases. The germline V gene encodes CDR1 MDHEN and CDR2 SYDVKM. CDR3 length: 15 residues. The junction had 11 bases not matched to a gene; V was cut back by 6 bases and J by 7 bases. CDR3 region: CASRSASGGLNIQYF. In DNA form, the CDR3 reads TGTGCCAGCAGATCCGCCAGCGGGGGTTTGAACATTCAGTACTTC.

The sample holds a few counts of this clone. The chain recombines TRBV9 with TRBJ2-3; 10 bases map to TRBD2. Germline CDR1 is SGDLS and CDR2 is YYNGEE. The length of the CDR3 is 15 residues. V lost 4 bases, J lost 5 bases, and 7 bases stayed unmatched. The CDR3 sequence is CASSPASGSVDTQYF. The CDR3 bases are TGTGCCAGCAGCCCCGCTAGCGGGAGTGTAGATACGCAGTATTTT.

V gene TRBV30 combines with J gene TRBJ2-7; 8 nucleotides match TRBD1. V lost 5 bases, J lost 4 bases, and 10 bases stayed unmatched. CDR1 is GTSNPN, CDR2 SVGIG, per germline (reference sequence). The CDR3 sequence is 14 residues long. In nucleotides, the CDR3 is TGTGCCTGGGTCAGACAGGGGAAGGTTTACGAGCAGTACTTC. Translation gives CAWVRQGKVYEQYF.

This clone was picked up a small number of times. This chain connects TRBV6-5 to TRBJ1-4; TRBD1 aligns across 7 bases. V trimming: 8 bases; J trimming: 10 bases; junction bases outside the gene matches: 4. CDR3 length equals 11 residues. Germline V gene lookup returns CDR1 MNHEY and CDR2 SVGAGI. CDR3 DNA: TGTGCCAGCCGACAGGGATTAAAACTGTTTTTT. Its protein product is CASRQGLKLFF.

The sample holds a few counts of this clone. The rearrangement uses TRBV6-5 and TRBJ2-3, with 8 bases matching TRBD2. This CDR3 is 15 amino acids long. From germline, CDR1 is MNHEY and CDR2 SVGAGI. The trim removed 5 bases at V and 4 bases at J, leaving 8 bases unmatched. The CDR3 is CASSKREMSADTQYF. The CDR3 bases are TGTGCCAGCAGTAAGCGGGAGATGAGCGCAGATACGCAGTATTTT.

The V and J genes are TRBV28 and TRBJ1-1; a weak D match, TRBD1 (5 bases). This CDR3 contains 11 residues. Germline-derived CDR1 and CDR2 are MDHEN and SYDVKM. V dropped 6 bases and J dropped 11 bases, with 13 bases sitting between them. The CDR3 DNA follows: TGTGCCAGCAGCGTCGGGGGTACTGCTTTCTTT. Translated: CASSVGGTAFF.

The J gene is TRBJ2-7, the V gene TRBV6-5, with TRBD2 identical over 7 bases. V was clipped by 7 bases and J by 3 bases; unmatched bases: 12. Germline V CDR1 and CDR2: MNHEY, SVGAGI. This CDR3 comprises 15 residues. The CDR3, as DNA: TGTGCCAGCAAGCGGGAACGGCAACCAGACTACGAGCAGTACTTC. This translates into CASKRERQPDYEQYF.

J is TRBJ1-2 and V is TRBV15; TRBD1 might be the D (5 bases). Germline V lookup: CDR1 LNHNV, CDR2 YYDKDF (reference sequence). The CDR3 runs to 15 residues. V was clipped by 4 bases and J by 4 bases, with 16 bases between them. CDR3: CATSNGGDYFYGYTF. CDR3 nucleotides: TGTGCCACCAGCAATGGAGGGGACTACTTCTATGGCTACACCTTC.

The chain uses TRBV7-2 and TRBJ1-5, with unresolved D. The germline gives CDR1 SGHTA, CDR2 FQGNSA. There are 14 residues in the CDR3. V shed 1 base and J shed 9 bases, with 13 bases lying between them. CDR3 loop: CASSLGGGMGPQHF. The CDR3 DNA reads TGTGCCAGCAGCTTAGGCGGCGGGATGGGGCCCCAGCATTTT.

The sample holds a few counts of this clone. The chain carries TRBV7-2 and TRBJ2-7; TRBD2 aligns across 7 bases. J lost 6 bases, V lost 3 bases, and 11 bases had no gene match. The CDR3 sequence is 15 residues long. Germline V lookup: CDR1 SGHTA, CDR2 FQGNSA. As DNA, the CDR3 is TGTGCCAGCAGCTTCGCGATGGGGGGGAGAAGCGAGCAGTACTTC. It codes for CASSFAMGGRSEQYF.

A note on this clone: The junction and the germline gene differ at one end; a read error may be behind it. V is TRBV5-1 and J is TRBJ2-5; TRBD1 aligns across 7 bases. This CDR3 spans 16 amino acids. Per germline, CDR1 SGHRS and CDR2 YFSETQ. The CDR3 loop is CASSLGPRQGQETQYF. The CDR3 DNA reads as TGCGCCAGCAGTTTGGGTCCGAGACAGGGTCAAGAGACCCAGTACTTC.

The table lists this clone with a few counts. The J gene is TRBJ2-1, the V gene TRBV20-1; 7 bases line up with TRBD1. Trimming removed 8 bases from V and 8 bases from J; junction bases left unmatched: 6. The CDR3 is 11 amino acids. From germline, CDR1 is DFQATT and CDR2 SNEGSKA (reference sequence). CDR3 coding DNA: TGCAGTTTGACAGGGAGAGATGAGCAGTTCTTC. This sequence encodes CSLTGRDEQFF.

The V gene is TRBV18, the J gene TRBJ2-3, with 10 bases identical to TRBD1. CDR3 length: 14 residues. Trimming at V came to 6 bases and at J to 4 bases, leaving 4 bases not matched to a gene. Germline V gives CDR1 KGHSH, CDR2 LQKENI. The CDR3 sequence is CASSPGQGSDTQYF. For the CDR3, the DNA is TGTGCCAGCTCTCCGGGACAGGGGTCAGATACGCAGTATTTT.

This chain's CDR3 is CASRGVRVDSNQPQHF. CDR3 DNA sequence: TGTGCCAGCAGAGGGGTTCGAGTTGATAGCAATCAGCCCCAGCATTTT. The chain employs TRBV27 and TRBJ1-5, with D possibly matching TRBD1 (5 bases). The CDR3 loop spans 16 amino acids. CDR1 is MNHEY and CDR2 is SMNVEV in the germline V gene (reference sequence). The V end lost 6 bases, the J end lost 0 bases, and 15 bases lay between the germline ends.

This clone has more than one count but fewer than ten. CDR3 in amino acids: CASNSYGGPSSYEQYF. CDR3 coding DNA: TGTGCCAGCAACTCCTACGGCGGCCCATCCTCCTACGAGCAGTACTTC. The chain combines TRBV28 with TRBJ2-7; D is unresolved. V lost 7 bases to trimming and J lost 0 bases, with 19 bases between them. The CDR3 length is 16 residues. From germline, CDR1 is MDHEN and CDR2 SYDVKM.

The CDR3 reads CSVERQGAIEQYF. CDR3 nucleotide sequence: TGCAGCGTTGAGAGACAGGGGGCGATCGAGCAGTACTTC. This chain links TRBV29-1 with TRBJ2-7; 10 nucleotides agree with TRBD1. J was trimmed by 6 bases and V by 3 bases; bases with no gene match: 5. The CDR3 is made up of 13 amino acids. Germline CDR1 is SQVTM and CDR2 is ANQGSEA.

A few counts support this clone. This chain connects TRBV29-1 to TRBJ2-7; 10 nucleotides line up with TRBD1. V dropped 5 bases and J dropped 4; count of bases not matched to a gene: 5. Germline V gene sequence: CDR1 SQVTM, CDR2 ANQGSEA. The CDR3 consists of 13 residues. CDR3 coding DNA: TGCAGCGTTCGACAGGGGGCAAATTACGAGCAGTACTTC. It yields the protein CSVRQGANYEQYF.

This chain connects TRBV6-5 to TRBJ2-7; 7 bases map to TRBD1. CDR3 length equals 15 residues. CDR1 is MNHEY, CDR2 SVGAGI, per germline. J was trimmed by 2 bases and V by 0 bases; bases with no gene match: 4. The CDR3, as DNA: TGTGCCAGCAGTTACTCAGTGCAGGGGGCCTACGAGCAGTACTTC. Its translation: CASSYSVQGAYEQYF.

This chain connects TRBV2 to TRBJ2-7; D gene ambiguous. Germline loops: CDR1 SNHLY, CDR2 FYNNEI. CDR3 length: 11 residues. Trimming shortened V by 5 bases and J by 3 bases, and 5 bases separated the two germline ends. CDR3 region: CASSPIYEQYF. CDR3 DNA sequence: TGTGCCAGCAGTCCCATCTACGAGCAGTACTTC.